What follows describes a single T cell receptor (beta chain). Its antigen remains unknown. These data are taken from a study of blood T cells in healthy people across ages. Points from the study as a whole: Both naive CD4+ cell counts and diversity were greater in long-lived donors than in aged donors.

For the second PCR, which ran for roughly 6 to 12 cycles, a sample-barcoded 5' primer and a J-beta primer mix were used. TCRdb independently ran MiXCR on the 5' RACE reads; one entry per CDR3 protein. The top ten hold approximately 2% of the sample, which has about 1.8 million distinct CDR3 sequences, roughly 49% seen once. V lost 3 bases and J lost 1; bases outside the gene matches: 3. The CDR3 runs 14 residues. The germline V gene has CDR1 DFQATT and CDR2 SNEGSKA (reference sequence). This chain uses TRBV20-1 with TRBJ2-5, with 9 bases lining up with TRBD2. This receptor was taken from a middle-aged woman in good health. Sequencing input: blood. CDR3 sequence (DNA): TGCAGTGCTAGGGTAGCGGGGGCCCAAGAGACCCAGTACTTC. This sequence encodes CSARVAGAQETQYF.